This TCR beta chain was sequenced during a study of tissue T cells after allogeneic stem cell transplantation. Produced via immunoSEQ multiplex PCR; TCRdb's table is partial and in-frame only. The sample carries under 2,000 clones, roughly 53% recorded once. CDR3 size: 14 residues. CDR1 is NSHNY and CDR2 is SYGAGN in the germline V gene. Trimming took 3 bases from V and 0 from J, leaving 8 bases between them. This clone was seen once. Its antigen is still unknown. Gene names are the mouse ones. The sequenced fragment ends 1 residue before the CDR3 boundary, so the rest is inferred from the germline J gene. Time point here: mouse harvest day 14 after allogeneic transplant. Tail vein injection delivered 10^7 T-cell-depleted bone marrow cells and 10^6 splenic CD5+ T cells. Study findings and constraints: Motif-based clustering found tissue-specific repertoire signatures shared across patients, though few clones were shared. Within patients, tissue anatomy strongly shaped TCR repertoire composition.

The clonotype was recovered from a female BALB/c mouse given C57BL/6 T cells with graft-versus-host disease after an allogeneic hematopoietic cell transplant. The chain links TRBV13-1 to TRBJ2-3; tentative D call: TRBD2 (5 bases). Sequencing input: spleen. The DNA read from the CDR3 is TGTGCCAGCAGTGGGTGGACTAGTGCAGAAACGCTGTAT. Residues: CASSGWTSAETLY. The whole CDR3 reads CASSGWTSAETLYF.